The 32 T cell receptor beta chains given below trace back to one sample, sequenced in a study of cytomegalovirus exposure and HLA in healthy donors. Sequencing used immunoSEQ multiplex PCR; TCRdb keeps in-frame clones, though not all of them. The sample yields about 120,000 clones, roughly 87% seen once. Material: PBMCs. The receptors derive from a woman aged 18-29 years in good health and CMV-seronegative.

V is TRBV28 and J is TRBJ2-2, with 8 bases lining up with TRBD1. Germline V gives CDR1 MDHEN, CDR2 SYDVKM. V trimming: 7 bases; J trimming: 3 bases; junction bases outside the gene matches: 10. The CDR3 consists of 16 residues. The CDR3 sequence is CASTATGTGDTGELFF. The CDR3 DNA is TGTGCCAGCACCGCTACCGGGACAGGAGACACCGGGGAGCTGTTTTTT.

This clone was recorded many times. V and J are TRBV6-6 and TRBJ2-7; 7 bases map to TRBD2. This CDR3 comprises 14 residues. Germline loops: CDR1 MNHNY, CDR2 SVGAGI (reference sequence). The V segment lost 2 bases and the J segment 1 base; nucleotides outside the gene matches: 2. In nucleotides, the CDR3 is TGTGCCAGCAGTTACCTGGGAGGGTCCTACGAGCAGTACTTC. Translation gives CASSYLGGSYEQYF.

The chain couples TRBV5-4 to TRBJ2-7; TRBD1 is a possible D gene (5 bases). The germline V gene has CDR1 SGHNT and CDR2 YYREEE (reference sequence). The V end was cut by 4 bases, the J end by 3 bases, with 11 bases between. CDR3 length equals 13 residues. In DNA form, the CDR3 reads TGTGCCAGCAGCCGAGTAGACAGCTACGAGCAGTACTTC. Translation: CASSRVDSYEQYF.

The gene calls are TRBV27 and TRBJ1-5, with D tentatively TRBD1 (6 bases). Deletions cut 2 bases from V and 5 bases from J, with 13 bases between. CDR3 length: 15 residues. The germline V gene has CDR1 MNHEY and CDR2 SMNVEV (reference sequence). The CDR3 protein is CASSLAGAPDQPQHF. In DNA, the CDR3 is TGTGCCAGCAGTTTAGCGGGGGCCCCCGATCAGCCCCAGCATTTT.

This clone was picked up a small number of times. V and J are TRBV6-5 and TRBJ2-7, with D maybe TRBD2 (6 bases). The CDR3 consists of 15 residues. V was clipped by 2 bases and J by 2 bases, with 13 bases between them. Germline V gene sequence: CDR1 MNHEY, CDR2 SVGAGI. CDR3 region: CASSYRRTTPYEQYF. DNA for the CDR3: TGTGCCAGCAGTTACCGCCGGACTACACCCTACGAGCAGTACTTC.

J is TRBJ1-4 and V is TRBV9; 11 bases are a match to TRBD1. Trimming at V came to 3 bases and at J to 7 bases, leaving 5 bases not matched to a gene. The germline CDR1 and CDR2 sequences are SGDLS and YYNGEE. This CDR3 spans 15 amino acids. The CDR3 sequence is CASSADRGQGEKLFF. The CDR3 DNA reads TGTGCCAGCAGCGCGGACAGGGGGCAGGGTGAAAAACTGTTTTTT.

The J gene is TRBJ1-2, the V gene TRBV11-2, with TRBD1 matching 9 bases. CDR3 size: 13 residues. The J segment lost 4 bases and the V segment lost 8 bases, leaving 5 bases of the junction unmatched. Germline CDR1 is SGHAT and CDR2 is FQNNGV. DNA of the CDR3: TGTGCCAGCTCCGGGACAGGGCGCTATGGCTACACCTTC. Its translation is CASSGTGRYGYTF. The full variable domain, completed using reference TRBV11-2 and TRBJ1-2, is EAGVAQSPRYKIIEKRQSVAFWCNPISGHATLYWYQQILGQGPKLLIQFQNNGVVDDSQLPKDRFSAERLKGVDSTLKIQPAKLEDSAVYLCASSGTGRYGYTFGSGTRLTVV.

CDR3 nucleotides: TGTGCCAGCAGCCCCACATTGGTCTCGACCAGGGGGGAGCAGTACTTC. Amino acids: CASSPTLVSTRGEQYF. The rearrangement uses TRBV7-9 and TRBJ2-7, with TRBD1 matching 7 bases. Germline V gene data show CDR1 as SEHNR and CDR2 as FQNEAQ (reference sequence). V was clipped by 5 bases and J by 7 bases; unmatched bases: 17. The CDR3 contains 16 residues.

This sequence joins TRBV2 and TRBJ1-5; D gene uncertain. With 5 bases removed from V and 3 bases from J, the gap between germline ends came to 8 bases. CDR3 length: 13 residues. Germline loops: CDR1 SNHLY, CDR2 FYNNEI. CDR3 region: CASSRQVNQPQHF. The CDR3, as DNA: TGTGCCAGCAGTCGCCAGGTCAATCAGCCCCAGCATTTT.

The gene calls are TRBV9 and TRBJ2-7, with 12 bases that match TRBD1. The CDR3 length is 15 residues. Per the germline V gene, CDR1 is SGDLS and CDR2 is YYNGEE. V was clipped by 3 bases and J by 7 bases; unmatched bases: 8. The DNA of the CDR3 is TGTGCCAGCAGCGCCGCGGGACAGGGGGCTGTGGAGCAGTACTTC. Its protein is CASSAAGQGAVEQYF.

The rearrangement links TRBV28 to TRBJ1-2; possibly TRBD1 for D (5 bases). CDR3 size: 16 residues. Germline loops: CDR1 MDHEN, CDR2 SYDVKM. V lost 3 bases and J lost 4, with 18 bases in between. The CDR3 loop reads CASSLGAEEGSYGYTF. DNA for the CDR3: TGTGCCAGCAGTTTGGGTGCCGAGGAGGGGTCCTATGGCTACACCTTC.

This chain joins TRBV9 and TRBJ2-1; 9 bases agree with TRBD2. The J segment lost 7 bases and the V segment lost 0 bases, leaving 5 bases of the junction unmatched. CDR3 length equals 15 residues. Germline CDR1 and CDR2: SGDLS and YYNGEE. The CDR3 nucleotides read TGTGCCAGCAGCGTAGTCGGCGGGGGGGCAAATGAGCAGTTCTTC. Translation: CASSVVGGGANEQFF. The variable domain in full, with the rest retrieved from reference TRBV9 and TRBJ2-1, is DSGVTQTPKHLITATGQRVTLRCSPRSGDLSVYWYQQSLDQGLQFLIQYYNGEERAKGNILERFSAQQFPDLHSELNLSSLELGDSALYFCASSVVGGGANEQFFGPGTRLTVL.

This CDR3 is CSAIYVTDTQYF. CDR3 sequence (DNA): TGCAGCGCCATCTACGTCACAGATACGCAGTATTTT. The gene calls are TRBV29-1 and TRBJ2-3; no clear D gene. The CDR3 runs to 12 residues. Germline loops: CDR1 SQVTM, CDR2 ANQGSEA. Trimming pared 7 bases from V and 2 bases from J, leaving 10 bases between.

The chain couples TRBV5-1 to TRBJ2-7, with 9 bases lining up with TRBD1. CDR1 is SGHRS, CDR2 YFSETQ, per germline. The CDR3 spans 14 residues. The V and J ends lost 0 bases and 3 bases, in that order; junction bases with no gene match: 1. The CDR3 region has the DNA TGCGCCAGCAGCTTGGTGACAGGGGGCTACGAGCAGTACTTC. Its protein product is CASSLVTGGYEQYF.

In nucleotides, the CDR3 is TGTGCCAGCTCACCGCCCCAAACAGCGGCTGCGAACACTGAAGCTTTCTTT. Residues: CASSPPQTAAANTEAFF. This chain connects TRBV18 to TRBJ1-1; no clear D. Germline V lookup: CDR1 KGHSH, CDR2 LQKENI. V shed 3 bases and J shed 1 base, with 18 bases lying between them. The length of the CDR3 is 17 residues.

The CDR3 here is CAWRTGLANYGYTF. The CDR3 DNA sequence: TGTGCCTGGAGGACCGGACTTGCTAACTATGGCTACACCTTC. The chain couples TRBV30 to TRBJ1-2, with D unclear. The CDR3 covers 14 residues. CDR1 is GTSNPN, CDR2 SVGIG, per germline (reference sequence). V was trimmed by 3 bases and J by 0 bases, leaving 11 bases between them.

The chain recombines TRBV29-1 with TRBJ2-1, with 7 bases identical to TRBD1. V was clipped by 4 bases and J by 9 bases; unmatched bases: 6. CDR3 length: 12 amino acids. Germline values: CDR1 SQVTM, CDR2 ANQGSEA. The CDR3 nucleotides read TGCAGCGTTGCGGCTAGGGACAGTGAGCAGTTCTTC. This encodes CSVAARDSEQFF.

This chain joins TRBV11-3 and TRBJ2-7; no firm D call. The V end was cut by 1 base, the J end by 2 bases, with 12 bases between. The CDR3 spans 15 residues. Germline-derived CDR1 and CDR2 are SGHNT and YENEEA. The CDR3 DNA reads as TGTGCCAGCAGCTTAGGGGCAGGTGACCCCTACGAGCAGTACTTC. Protein product: CASSLGAGDPYEQYF. Full variable domain (rest looked up from reference TRBV11-3 and TRBJ2-7): EAGVVQSPRYKIIEKKQPVAFWCNPISGHNTLYWYLQNLGQGPELLIRYENEEAVDDSQLPKDRFSAERLKGVDSTLKIQPAELGDSAVYLCASSLGAGDPYEQYFGPGTRLTVT.

The J gene is TRBJ2-3, the V gene TRBV15; D remains ambiguous. CDR3 length: 13 amino acids. CDR1 and CDR2 from the germline V gene are LNHNV and YYDKDF (reference sequence). V dropped 1 base and J dropped 6 bases, with 8 bases sitting between them. In nucleotides, the CDR3 is TGTGCCACCAGCAGAGGGGCATTGGATACGCAGTATTTT. Its translation is CATSRGALDTQYF.

The gene calls are TRBV7-9 and TRBJ2-1; D not certain. V lost 1 base, J lost 0 bases, and 7 bases lay in between. This CDR3 is built from 15 residues. Looked up from germline, CDR1 is SEHNR and CDR2 is FQNEAQ (reference sequence). CDR3 in amino acids: CASSLVSDSYNEQFF. Written as DNA, the CDR3 is TGTGCCAGCAGCTTAGTAAGCGACTCCTACAATGAGCAGTTCTTC. The variable domain in full, completed from reference TRBV7-9 and TRBJ2-1, reads DTGVSQNPRHKITKRGQNVTFRCDPISEHNRLYWYRQTLGQGPEFLTYFQNEAQLEKSRLLSDRFSAERPKGSFSTLEIQRTEQGDSAMYLCASSLVSDSYNEQFFGPGTRLTVL.

The chain recombines TRBV28 with TRBJ2-7; 8 nucleotides match TRBD1. Unmatched junction bases numbered 6, after V lost 2 bases and J lost 3 bases. CDR3 size: 15 residues. Germline-derived CDR1 and CDR2 are MDHEN and SYDVKM. The CDR3 protein is CASSLGRGRIYEQYF. The CDR3 coding sequence is TGTGCCAGCAGTTTAGGCAGGGGGCGTATCTACGAGCAGTACTTC.

The chain links TRBV27 to TRBJ1-1; 8 bases are a match to TRBD1. This CDR3 is built from 15 residues. The germline gives CDR1 MNHEY, CDR2 SMNVEV (reference sequence). Trimming removed 5 bases from V and 3 bases from J; junction bases left unmatched: 8. The CDR3 protein is CASSAGRGLYTEAFF. The CDR3 DNA follows: TGTGCCAGCAGTGCAGGCAGGGGGCTCTACACTGAAGCTTTCTTT.

The V call is TRBV28, the J call TRBJ1-3; possibly TRBD1 for D (5 bases). The CDR3 extends over 15 amino acids. Trimming left V 6 bases short and J 4 bases short, with 16 bases between. Per germline, CDR1 MDHEN and CDR2 SYDVKM. The chain's CDR3 is CASSPGGRVGNTIYF. The CDR3, as DNA: TGTGCCAGCAGCCCCGGGGGGAGAGTGGGAAACACCATATATTTT. Complete variable domain (other parts from reference TRBV28 and TRBJ1-3): DVKVTQSSRYLVKRTGEKVFLECVQDMDHENMFWYRQDPGLGLRLIYFSYDVKMKEKGDIPEGYSVSREKKERFSLILESASTNQTSMYLCASSPGGRVGNTIYFGEGSWLTVV.

The V call is TRBV6-5, the J call TRBJ2-2; 8 bases are shared with TRBD2. The CDR3 runs 14 residues. Germline lookup yields CDR1 MNHEY and CDR2 SVGAGI. V gave up 10 bases and J gave up 2 bases; unmatched junction bases: 6. The CDR3 region is CATQLAANTGELFF. CDR3 sequence (DNA): TGTGCCACCCAACTAGCGGCTAACACCGGGGAGCTGTTTTTT.

This chain links TRBV28 with TRBJ1-2; TRBD1 might be the D (6 bases). This CDR3 region has 12 residues. Germline loops: CDR1 MDHEN, CDR2 SYDVKM. V shed 5 bases and J shed 9 bases, with 13 bases lying between them. DNA for the CDR3: TGTGCCAGCAGTACAGGGACCGTCCGCTACACCTTC. The encoded protein is CASSTGTVRYTF.

The chain has TRBV30 and TRBJ2-3; 7 bases align to TRBD1. Germline V gene data show CDR1 as GTSNPN and CDR2 as SVGIG (reference sequence). The CDR3 runs 14 residues. V shed 4 bases and J 4 bases; nucleotides not matched to a gene: 8. The CDR3 coding sequence is TGTGCCTGGACTGGCGGACAGGTTGCAGATACGCAGTATTTT. This encodes CAWTGGQVADTQYF. The full variable domain, rest sourced from reference TRBV30 and TRBJ2-3, is SQTIHQWPATLVQPVGSPLSLECTVEGTSNPNLYWYRQAAGRGLQLLFYSVGIGQISSEVPQNLSASRPQDRQFILSSKKLLLSDSGFYLCAWTGGQVADTQYFGPGTRLTVL.

V gene TRBV4-3 combines with J gene TRBJ2-3; no reliable D call. Germline CDR1 is LGHNA and CDR2 is YSLEER. With 0 bases removed from V and 0 bases from J, the gap between germline ends came to 7 bases. This CDR3 is built from 15 residues. The CDR3 is CASSQDTGSTDTQYF. CDR3 nucleotides: TGCGCCAGCAGCCAAGATACCGGGAGCACAGATACGCAGTATTTT.

The chain uses TRBV7-9 and TRBJ1-2, with 7 bases lining up with TRBD1. V shed 2 bases and J 1 base; nucleotides not matched to a gene: 7. CDR1 is SEHNR, CDR2 FQNEAQ, per germline (reference sequence). The CDR3 length is 16 residues. The CDR3 region is CASSLTRGRGNYGYTF. Written as DNA, the CDR3 is TGTGCCAGCAGCTTAACAAGGGGGCGGGGTAACTATGGCTACACCTTC.

This clone occurred many times. The V and J genes are TRBV28 and TRBJ2-7, with D tentatively TRBD1 (6 bases). Trimming took 2 bases from V and 0 from J, leaving 11 bases between them. In germline, CDR1 is MDHEN, CDR2 SYDVKM. The CDR3 runs 15 residues. CDR3 residues: CASSLPTGSSYEQYF. CDR3 bases: TGTGCCAGCAGTTTACCGACAGGCAGCTCCTACGAGCAGTACTTC.

This clone occurred once. The rearrangement links TRBV6-4 to TRBJ2-1, with 11 positions matching TRBD1. The junction had 14 bases not matched to a gene; V was cut back by 9 bases and J by 7 bases. The CDR3 is 16 amino acids. The germline V gene encodes CDR1 MRHNA and CDR2 SNTAGT. The CDR3 nucleotides read TGTGCCAGGGCAGGAGGCGGGACAGGGGGAGGTAATGAGCAGTTCTTC. Translating gives CARAGGGTGGGNEQFF.

Here the CDR3 DNA reads TGTGCCAGCAGCCAAGCCAATACAGGGATAGGCACTGAAGCTTTCTTT. Translation gives CASSQANTGIGTEAFF. The chain couples TRBV4-2 to TRBJ1-1; possible D gene TRBD1, 6 bases. With 1 base removed from V and 4 bases from J, the gap between germline ends came to 16 bases. Germline-derived CDR1 and CDR2 are LGHNA and YNFKEQ. The CDR3 runs to 16 residues.

The gene calls are TRBV5-1 and TRBJ2-7, with 8 bases matching TRBD2. This CDR3 contains 15 residues. The germline V gene encodes CDR1 SGHRS and CDR2 YFSETQ. Trimming removed 4 bases from V and 2 bases from J; junction bases left unmatched: 8. In DNA form, the CDR3 reads TGCGCCAGCAGCCTTGGTACTAGCGGAACCTACGAGCAGTACTTC. It translates to CASSLGTSGTYEQYF.